Below, one T cell receptor beta chain is given with its context. The sample is drawn from a study of OX40 agonist ivuxolimab in advanced cancers. Sequencing was performed with immunoSEQ multiplex PCR; in TCRdb, only in-frame clones are kept and a portion is missing. The profile shows about 62,000 clones, 60% to 85% of them singletons. Germline V gives CDR1 KGHSH, CDR2 LQKENI. Trimming removed 2 bases at V and 8 bases at J, with 15 bases between. The length of the CDR3 is 14 residues. The sequencing used CD4+ or CD8+ T cells sorted from blood, collected in a trial of the OX40 agonist ivuxolimab. The origin of this receptor is an adult with an advanced solid tumor such as melanoma, head and neck, liver or kidney cancer. This chain joins TRBV18 and TRBJ1-2; possible D gene TRBD1, 6 bases. The CDR3 reads CASSPNREAWGYTF. CDR3 DNA: TGTGCCAGCTCACCAAACAGGGAGGCTTGGGGCTACACCTTC.